This entry describes one T cell receptor (beta chain). Its antigen is as yet unknown. The CDR3 contains 12 residues. Trimming shortened V by 4 bases and J by 5 bases, and 9 bases separated the two germline ends. CDR1 and CDR2 from the germline V gene are DFQATT and SNEGSKA (reference sequence). This entry is derived from a study of T-cell reconstitution after alpha-beta-depleted transplantation in children. It was with unique molecular identifiers that the TCRbeta library was prepared. MiXCR, run by TCRdb on the PCR reads, gives a single entry per CDR3 protein. The repertoire holds about 120,000 distinct CDR3 sequences, around 23% seen once, with more than 9% in the top ten. The study, taken as a whole, reports: From newly produced T cells came most of the T-cell counts and diversity one year after transplant. By about two months after transplant, alpha-beta T cells reportedly arose from several hundred graft clones that had expanded.

V and J are TRBV20-1 and TRBJ2-1; D is uncertain. This clonotype was sampled from a male patient aged 2-10 years who had a stem cell transplant for chronic granulomatous disease, so the T cells may come from the graft donor. The sample here was PBMCs, mostly from graft donor cells, taken 180 days after TCRalphabeta/CD19-depleted stem cell transplant. This CDR3 is CSANRDDNEQFF. In DNA, the CDR3 is TGCAGTGCTAATAGGGATGACAATGAGCAGTTCTTC.